This T cell receptor (beta chain) derives from a study of CD8 T cells in ankylosing spondylitis. By quantitative 5'-RACE with molecular barcodes, the TCR beta libraries were made. One entry per CDR3 protein results from TCRdb running MiXCR on the 5' RACE reads. The sample includes 290,000 or so distinct CDR3 sequences, roughly 20% of them seen just once. This CDR3 spans 13 amino acids. Germline values: CDR1 SGHTA, CDR2 FQGNSA. V was cut by 3 bases and J by 5 bases, with 10 bases left in between. Study conclusions and caveats: A motif of seven or eight highly homologous TCR beta variants was seen as apparently characteristic of ankylosing spondylitis blood.

Regarding this clonotype: Its antigen is not identified.

The genes are TRBV7-2 and TRBJ2-5; D unresolved. The sequence was obtained from a female donor with ankylosing spondylitis or in good health (not recorded which). Material for sequencing was blood, either unsorted or a sorted T cell fraction (not recorded which). The CDR3 loop reads CASSLLEGETQYF. The CDR3 DNA follows: TGTGCCAGCAGCTTGCTAGAAGGGGAGACCCAGTACTTC.